Presented here are 7 T cell receptor beta chains from one specimen sequenced in a study of blood T cell repertoires in COVID-19. Only in-frame clones appear in the TCRdb table, and some are missing; sequencing was by immunoSEQ multiplex PCR. The sample consists of about 270,000 clones, about four fifths of them appearing once. Sequenced material: peripheral blood. Receptors originate from a woman aged 18-29 years with acute or convalescent COVID-19.

The V and J genes are TRBV7-8 and TRBJ1-2, with 7 bases lining up with TRBD1. The CDR3 has 15 amino acids. V lost 5 bases, J lost 2 bases, and 8 bases stayed unmatched. The germline CDR1 and CDR2 sequences are SGHVS and FQNEAQ. CDR3 nucleotides: TGTGCCAGCAGCGGGGACAGCCATCCGAACTATGGCTACACCTTC. It encodes CASSGDSHPNYGYTF.

The V and J genes are TRBV5-1 and TRBJ2-1, with 12 bases lining up with TRBD2. This CDR3 is 17 amino acids long. The ends lost 0 bases at V and 2 bases at J; junction bases unmatched: 3. Looked up from germline, CDR1 is SGHRS and CDR2 is YFSETQ. DNA of the CDR3: TGCGCCAGCAGCTTGGGAGGACTAGCGGGGACCTACAATGAGCAGTTCTTC. Protein sequence: CASSLGGLAGTYNEQFF.

The chain has TRBV19 and TRBJ1-1, with 8 bases that match TRBD1. The CDR3 has 16 amino acids. Germline V gene data show CDR1 as LNHDA and CDR2 as SQIVND (reference sequence). J lost 4 bases, V lost 4 bases, and 11 bases had no gene match. CDR3 loop: CASSTIQGAGTTEAFF. In nucleotides, the CDR3 is TGTGCCAGTAGTACTATTCAGGGGGCCGGGACCACTGAAGCTTTCTTT.

J is TRBJ1-4 and V is TRBV15, with no clear D. The germline gives CDR1 LNHNV, CDR2 YYDKDF (reference sequence). Trimming removed 5 bases at V and 8 bases at J, with 12 bases between. The CDR3 has 13 residues. CDR3 sequence (DNA): TGTGCCACCAGCCCCCAGGTTTTGGAAAAACTGTTTTTT. It is translated as CATSPQVLEKLFF.

This clone showed up just once. The chain combines TRBV7-2 with TRBJ1-2; D unresolved. Trimming took 1 base from V and 2 from J, leaving 8 bases between them. The CDR3 loop spans 14 amino acids. In germline, CDR1 is SGHTA, CDR2 FQGNSA. The CDR3 is CASSLEAANYGYTF. Written as DNA, the CDR3 is TGTGCCAGCAGCTTAGAAGCGGCGAACTATGGCTACACCTTC.

V usage is TRBV11-2 and J usage is TRBJ2-7; possible D gene TRBD1, 5 bases. The germline gives CDR1 SGHAT, CDR2 FQNNGV. V was clipped by 6 bases and J by 3 bases, with 15 bases between them. There are 14 residues in the CDR3. The CDR3 DNA sequence: TGTGCCAGCAGGACGAATTCTCAGGGCTACGAGCAGTACTTC. Amino acid sequence: CASRTNSQGYEQYF.

This chain connects TRBV28 to TRBJ2-7, with 7 bases fitting TRBD1. This CDR3 has 12 amino acids. V lost 10 bases and J lost 6; bases outside the gene matches: 9. Germline lookup yields CDR1 MDHEN and CDR2 SYDVKM. The CDR3 sequence: CATTTGRREQYF. In DNA, the CDR3 is TGTGCCACCACGACAGGGCGTCGCGAGCAGTACTTC.